The clone carrying this T cell receptor (beta chain) showed up many times. This sample is part of a study of Graves' ophthalmopathy and Graves' hyperthyroidism. The germline gives CDR1 MDHEN, CDR2 SYDVKM. With 2 bases removed from V and 3 bases from J, the gap between germline ends came to 11 bases. This CDR3 is 15 amino acids long. Amplification targeted the TCR beta CDR3 regions, with RNA transcripts as the source material. HTBI primers primed a first-round RT-PCR, and a second-round multiplex PCR followed. TCRdb recomputed calls from the multiplex PCR reads with MiXCR, one row per CDR3 protein. The repertoire holds over 200,000 distinct CDR3 sequences, with over 25% as singletons.

The clonotype was recovered from a man aged 45-65 years with Graves' ophthalmopathy. The chain has TRBV28 and TRBJ1-3; no clear D. The specimen was peripheral blood. Here the CDR3 DNA reads TGTGCCAGCAGTTTAGACTCCGTGGGTGGAAACACCATATATTTT. This sequence encodes CASSLDSVGGNTIYF.